This T cell receptor beta chain appears in the sequencing data of a study of post-analysis software for immune sequencing data. Broader study findings: About five TRBV segments appeared more often in patients than in controls, and TRBV5-6, TRBV5-1 and TRBV20-1 were among these. Samples made in the same batch grouped tightly together by F measure.

A single count supports this clonotype. Its antigen is as yet unknown. Looked up from germline, CDR1 is MNHNY and CDR2 is SVGAGI (reference sequence). The V end was cut by 6 bases, the J end by 1 base, with 13 bases between. The CDR3 has 14 amino acids. Carried by the TCR beta cDNA libraries were unique molecular identifiers. TCRdb processed the PCR reads anew with MiXCR; each CDR3 protein has one entry. In the table there are approximately 460,000 distinct CDR3 sequences, nearly 45% of which are singletons. The genes are TRBV6-6 and TRBJ2-7; weak D call: TRBD1 (5 bases). The origin of this receptor is a girl under 18 with multiple sclerosis. Sequenced: blood. The CDR3 sequence: CASRRQQQSYEQYF. The CDR3 coding sequence is TGTGCCAGCAGGCGACAGCAGCAATCCTACGAGCAGTACTTC.